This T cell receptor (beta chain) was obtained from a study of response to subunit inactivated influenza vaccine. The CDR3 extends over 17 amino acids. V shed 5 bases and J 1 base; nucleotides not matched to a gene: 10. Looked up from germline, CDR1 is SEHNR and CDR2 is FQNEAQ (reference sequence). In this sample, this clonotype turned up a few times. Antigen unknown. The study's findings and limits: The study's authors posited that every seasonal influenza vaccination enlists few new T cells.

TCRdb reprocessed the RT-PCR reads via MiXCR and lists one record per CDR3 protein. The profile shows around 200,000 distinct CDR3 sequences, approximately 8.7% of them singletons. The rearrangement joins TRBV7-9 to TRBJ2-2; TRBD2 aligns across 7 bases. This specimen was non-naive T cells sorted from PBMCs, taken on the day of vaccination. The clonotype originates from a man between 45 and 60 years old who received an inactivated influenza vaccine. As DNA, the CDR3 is TGTGCCAGCAGCCCTTCTGGAGCGGGGAGGAACACCGGGGAGCTGTTTTTT. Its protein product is CASSPSGAGRNTGELFF. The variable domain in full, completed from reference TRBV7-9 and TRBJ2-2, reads DTGVSQNPRHKITKRGQNVTFRCDPISEHNRLYWYRQTLGQGPEFLTYFQNEAQLEKSRLLSDRFSAERPKGSFSTLEIQRTEQGDSAMYLCASSPSGAGRNTGELFFGEGSRLTVL.